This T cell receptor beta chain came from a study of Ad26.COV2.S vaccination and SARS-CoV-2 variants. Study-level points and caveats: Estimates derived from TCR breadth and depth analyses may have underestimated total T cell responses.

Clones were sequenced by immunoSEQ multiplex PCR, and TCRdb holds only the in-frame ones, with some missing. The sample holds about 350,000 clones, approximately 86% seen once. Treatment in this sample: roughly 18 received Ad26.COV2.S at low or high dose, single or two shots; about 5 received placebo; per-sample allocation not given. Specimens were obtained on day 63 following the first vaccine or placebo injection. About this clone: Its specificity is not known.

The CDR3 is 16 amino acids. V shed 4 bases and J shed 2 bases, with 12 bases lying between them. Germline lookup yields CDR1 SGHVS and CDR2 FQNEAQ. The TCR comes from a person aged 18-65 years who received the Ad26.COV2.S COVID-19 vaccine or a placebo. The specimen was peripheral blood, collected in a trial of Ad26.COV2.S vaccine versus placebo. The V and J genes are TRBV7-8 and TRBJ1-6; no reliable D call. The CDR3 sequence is CASSYGIFTYNSPLHF. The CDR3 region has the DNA TGTGCCAGCAGCTACGGGATATTCACCTATAATTCACCCCTCCACTTT.